The clone carrying this T cell receptor delta chain was recorded at least ten times. Antigen unknown. Bulk repertoires came from Vgamma9/Vdelta2+ or Vdelta2-negative gammadelta T cells flow-sorted from PBMC. TCRdb re-called the multiplex PCR reads with CATT. The repertoire has around 89,000 delta-chain clones, 1.4% of them found once; the top ten carry under 10%. Germline V CDR1 and CDR2: NSMFDY, ISSIKDK. Trimming stripped 0 bases from V and 8 bases from J, with 26 bases between. The CDR3 loop spans 18 amino acids. The source of the sample is a study of γδ T cells in repeated Plasmodium falciparum infection. As for the study in general: Malian children with intense seasonal malaria exposure were compared with matched Australian children. Each infection was followed by sampling at 21 days, plus baseline and some pre-infection draws.

Study-level points and caveats: Malian children's Vdelta2-negative repertoires appeared more expanded and less diverse than Australians'. Vgamma9/Vdelta2+ repertoires stayed stably polyclonal over time and infection.

J is TRDJ2 and V is TRAV29/DV5; tentatively, D is TRDD3 (6 bases). The material sequenced was gamma-delta T cells from blood. This TCR was recovered from a pool of human donors (malaria-infected and uninfected, not separated). This CDR3 is CAASENVLLGIPPAQLFF. The CDR3 DNA is TGTGCAGCAAGCGAAAACGTCCTGCTGGGGATCCCCCCGGCACAACTCTTCTTT.